This T cell receptor beta chain was sequenced in a study of blood T cell repertoires in COVID-19. The germline V gene has CDR1 SEHNR and CDR2 FQNEAQ (reference sequence). CDR3 length: 15 amino acids. Trimming cost V 6 bases and J 0 bases, with 12 bases left between them. TCRdb's copy holds only in-frame clones and misses some; the assay was immunoSEQ multiplex PCR. The sample lists more than 250,000 clones, just under 90% seen once, with roughly 6% in the top ten. Material: peripheral blood. This clonotype was obtained from a woman aged 45-65 years with COVID-19, enrolled during active disease. The chain is built from TRBV7-9 and TRBJ2-1; D remains ambiguous. The CDR3 DNA follows: TGTGCCAGCAGTTTTACACAAAGCTCCTACAATGAGCAGTTCTTC. As protein: CASSFTQSSYNEQFF.